This TCR beta chain was sequenced during a study of CD8+CD57+ T cells in acquired aplastic anemia. This clonotype was picked up many times. The use of genomic DNA as template underpinned the TCR beta VDJ and CDR3 profiling. From the reads, TCRdb called clonotypes with MiXCR, one entry per CDR3 protein. Counted here are roughly 170,000 distinct CDR3 sequences, around 50% occurring once; the ten biggest clones make up 10% to 15%. CD8+CD57+ cell expansion had been shown by flow cytometry in patients chosen for sequencing. Untreated patients provided the blood samples, with no therapy given before sampling. Germline CDR1 reads MGHRA; CDR2 reads YSYEKL. The germline V and J ends were trimmed by 0 bases and 4 bases, with 9 bases remaining between them. CDR3 length equals 14 residues.

The sequence was obtained from a human donor with aplastic anemia. V and J are TRBV4-1 and TRBJ1-2; D is possibly TRBD1 (5 bases). The sequenced sample consisted of sorted CD4+, CD8+, or CD8+CD57+ T cells (not recorded which) from PBMCs. The CDR3 DNA reads as TGCGCCAGCAGCCAAGATCGGGGCCTCTATGGCTACACCTTC. As protein: CASSQDRGLYGYTF.